This TCR beta chain emerged from a study of CDR3 diversity in severe acne. Trimming shortened V by 1 base and J by 7 bases, and 5 bases separated the two germline ends. The CDR3 consists of 12 residues. Germline V lookup: CDR1 SGHVS, CDR2 FQNEAQ. This clonotype was detected only a few times. TCRdb re-called the PCR reads with MiXCR, one entry per CDR3 protein. The sample has about 84,000 distinct CDR3 sequences, 50% to 65% seen once. The sequenced material came from blood. The chain couples TRBV7-8 to TRBJ1-5, with no clear D. The sequence came from a male donor in good health, without acne. CDR3 DNA: TGTGCCAGCAGCTTAGACGCACAGCCCCAGCATTTT. As protein: CASSLDAQPQHF.